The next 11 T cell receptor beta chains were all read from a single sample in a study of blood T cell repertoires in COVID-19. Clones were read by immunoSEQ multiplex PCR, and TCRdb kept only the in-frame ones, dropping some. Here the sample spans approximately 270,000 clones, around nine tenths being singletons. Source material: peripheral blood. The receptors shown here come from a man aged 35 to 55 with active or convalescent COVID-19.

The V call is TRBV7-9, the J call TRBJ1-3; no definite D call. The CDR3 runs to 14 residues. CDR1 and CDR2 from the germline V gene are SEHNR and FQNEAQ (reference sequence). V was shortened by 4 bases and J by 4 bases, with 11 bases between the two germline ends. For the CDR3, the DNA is TGTGCCAGCAGCTCACATTGGAGCGGAAACACCATATATTTT. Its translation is CASSSHWSGNTIYF.

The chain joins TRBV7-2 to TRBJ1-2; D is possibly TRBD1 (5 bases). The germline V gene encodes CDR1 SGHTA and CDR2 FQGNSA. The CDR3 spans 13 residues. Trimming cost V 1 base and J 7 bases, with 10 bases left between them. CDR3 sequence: CASSLGAGAGYTF. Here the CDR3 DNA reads TGTGCCAGCAGCTTAGGGGCTGGGGCTGGCTACACCTTC.

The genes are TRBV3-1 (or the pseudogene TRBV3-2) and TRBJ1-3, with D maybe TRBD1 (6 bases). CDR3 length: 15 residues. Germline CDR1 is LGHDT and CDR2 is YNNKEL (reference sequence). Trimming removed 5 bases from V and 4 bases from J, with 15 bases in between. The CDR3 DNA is TGTGCCAGCAGCGAAGCCACAGGGCGGGGAAACACCATATATTTT. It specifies CASSEATGRGNTIYF.

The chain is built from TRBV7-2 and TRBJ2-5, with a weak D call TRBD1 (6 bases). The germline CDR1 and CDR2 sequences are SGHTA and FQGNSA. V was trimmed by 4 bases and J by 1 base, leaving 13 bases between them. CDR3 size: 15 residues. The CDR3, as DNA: TGTGCCAGCAGCTCCCTAGGGGGTATCCAAGAGACCCAGTACTTC. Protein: CASSSLGGIQETQYF. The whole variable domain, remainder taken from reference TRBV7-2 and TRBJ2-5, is GAGVSQSPSNKVTEKGKDVELRCDPISGHTALYWYRQSLGQGLEFLIYFQGNSAPDKSGLPSDRFSAERTGGSVSTLTIQRTQQEDSAVYLCASSSLGGIQETQYFGPGTRLLVL.

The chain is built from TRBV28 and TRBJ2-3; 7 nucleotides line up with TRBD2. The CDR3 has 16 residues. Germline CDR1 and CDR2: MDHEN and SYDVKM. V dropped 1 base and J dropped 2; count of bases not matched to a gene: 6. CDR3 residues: CASSLSREAPTDTQYF. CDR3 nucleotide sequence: TGTGCCAGCAGTTTATCCCGGGAGGCTCCCACAGATACGCAGTATTTT. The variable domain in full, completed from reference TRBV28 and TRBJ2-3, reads DVKVTQSSRYLVKRTGEKVFLECVQDMDHENMFWYRQDPGLGLRLIYFSYDVKMKEKGDIPEGYSVSREKKERFSLILESASTNQTSMYLCASSLSREAPTDTQYFGPGTRLTVL.

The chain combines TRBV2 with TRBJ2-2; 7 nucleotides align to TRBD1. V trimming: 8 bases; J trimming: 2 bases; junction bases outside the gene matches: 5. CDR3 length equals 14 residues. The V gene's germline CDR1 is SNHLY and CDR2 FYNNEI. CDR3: CASGGQRNTGELFF. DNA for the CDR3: TGTGCCAGCGGGGGACAGAGAAACACCGGGGAGCTGTTTTTT. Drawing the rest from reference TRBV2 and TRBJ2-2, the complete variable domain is EPEVTQTPSHQVTQMGQEVILRCVPISNHLYFYWYRQILGQKVEFLVSFYNNEISEKSEIFDDQFSVERPDGSNFTLKIRSTKLEDSAMYFCASGGQRNTGELFFGEGSRLTVL.

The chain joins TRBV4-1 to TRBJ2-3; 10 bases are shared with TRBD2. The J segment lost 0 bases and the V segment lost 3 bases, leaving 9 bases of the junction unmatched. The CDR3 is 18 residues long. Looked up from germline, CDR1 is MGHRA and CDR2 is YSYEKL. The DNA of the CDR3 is TGCGCCAGCAGCCAGGGGACTAGCGCCCAGATGAGCACAGATACGCAGTATTTT. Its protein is CASSQGTSAQMSTDTQYF.

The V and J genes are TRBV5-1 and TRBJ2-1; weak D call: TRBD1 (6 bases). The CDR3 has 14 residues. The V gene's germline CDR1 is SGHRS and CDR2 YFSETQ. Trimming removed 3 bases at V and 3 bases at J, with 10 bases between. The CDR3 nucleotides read TGCGCCAGCAGCTCAGGGGACAACTACAATGAGCAGTTCTTC. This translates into CASSSGDNYNEQFF. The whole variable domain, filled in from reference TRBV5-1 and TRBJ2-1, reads KAGVTQTPRYLIKTRGQQVTLSCSPISGHRSVSWYQQTPGQGLQFLFEYFSETQRNKGNFPGRFSGRQFSNSRSEMNVSTLELGDSALYLCASSSGDNYNEQFFGPGTRLTVL.

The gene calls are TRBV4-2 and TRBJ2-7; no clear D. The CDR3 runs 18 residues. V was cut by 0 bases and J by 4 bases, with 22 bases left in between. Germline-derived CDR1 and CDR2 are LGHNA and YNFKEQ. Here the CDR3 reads CASSQESRSAGTVYEQYF. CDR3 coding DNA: TGTGCCAGCAGCCAAGAGAGTAGGTCGGCAGGAACGGTATACGAGCAGTACTTC.

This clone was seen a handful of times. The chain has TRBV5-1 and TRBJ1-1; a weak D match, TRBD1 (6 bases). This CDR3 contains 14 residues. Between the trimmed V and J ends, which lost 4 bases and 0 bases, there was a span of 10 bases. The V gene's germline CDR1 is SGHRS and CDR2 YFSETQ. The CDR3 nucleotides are TGCGCCAGCAGCAGGGGGACGGTGAACACTGAAGCTTTCTTT. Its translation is CASSRGTVNTEAFF.

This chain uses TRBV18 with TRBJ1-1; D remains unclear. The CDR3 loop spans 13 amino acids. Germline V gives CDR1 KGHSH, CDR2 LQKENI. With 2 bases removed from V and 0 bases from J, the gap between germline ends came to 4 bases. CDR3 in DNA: TGTGCCAGCTCACCAAACTTGAACACTGAAGCTTTCTTT. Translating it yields CASSPNLNTEAFF.